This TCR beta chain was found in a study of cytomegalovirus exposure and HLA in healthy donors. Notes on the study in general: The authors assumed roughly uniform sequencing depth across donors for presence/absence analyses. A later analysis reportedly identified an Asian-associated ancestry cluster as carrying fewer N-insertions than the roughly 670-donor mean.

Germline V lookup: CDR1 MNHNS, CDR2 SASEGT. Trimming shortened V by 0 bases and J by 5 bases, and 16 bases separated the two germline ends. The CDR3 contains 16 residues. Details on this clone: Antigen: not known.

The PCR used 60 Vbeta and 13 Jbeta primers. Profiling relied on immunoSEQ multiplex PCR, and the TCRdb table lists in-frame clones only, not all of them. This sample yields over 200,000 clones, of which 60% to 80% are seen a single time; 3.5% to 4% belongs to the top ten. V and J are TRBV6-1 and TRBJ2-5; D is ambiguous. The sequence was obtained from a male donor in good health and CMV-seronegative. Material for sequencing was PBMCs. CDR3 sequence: CASSEALRVAGETQYF. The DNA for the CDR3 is TGTGCCAGCAGTGAAGCGCTTCGGGTGGCTGGGGAGACCCAGTACTTC.